This T cell receptor (beta chain) originates from a study of cytomegalovirus exposure and HLA in healthy donors. Study findings and constraints: A later analysis reportedly found that, within productive TCRs, an Asian-associated ancestry cluster had fewer N-insertions than the mean observed across the approximately 700 donors. The sole available immune exposure information was CMV serostatus.

With 60 Vbeta and 13 Jbeta primers, the PCR was carried out. Some clones are missing from TCRdb's copy, which holds only in-frame ones; the method was immunoSEQ multiplex PCR. Of over 100,000 clones in the sample, 74% were seen once. Per the germline V gene, CDR1 is SEHNR and CDR2 is FQNEAQ (reference sequence). The CDR3 consists of 16 residues. The V and J ends lost 4 bases and 4 bases, in that order; junction bases with no gene match: 7. On this clone itself: Its matching antigen is unknown.

Regarding donors, all were healthy bone marrow donors. This TCR derives from a man aged 25-45 years in good health and CMV-seropositive. Source material: PBMCs. The chain is built from TRBV7-9 and TRBJ2-5, with 12 bases matching TRBD1. The CDR3 DNA is TGTGCCAGCAGCTGGGGACAGGGGGCGGTGGCAGAGACCCAGTACTTC. It is translated as CASSWGQGAVAETQYF.